This T cell receptor beta chain is from a study of blood T cell repertoires in COVID-19. Study as a whole: The origin of the acute and convalescent COVID-19 samples was the United States, Italy and Spain.

Germline loops: CDR1 MDHEN, CDR2 SYDVKM. CDR3 length: 12 amino acids. The V gene lost 5 bases and the J gene lost 0 bases, with 5 bases spanning the gap. Profiling relied on immunoSEQ multiplex PCR, and the TCRdb table lists in-frame clones only, not all of them. This sample yields about 78,000 clones, of which over 70% are seen a single time; 8.5% to 10% belongs to the top ten. The J gene is TRBJ2-7, the V gene TRBV28; D is ambiguous. The specimen was peripheral blood. The sequence was collected from a human donor in a cohort sampled during active COVID-19. This CDR3 is CASSLSSYEQYF. The DNA of the CDR3 is TGTGCCAGCAGTCTGTCCTCCTACGAGCAGTACTTC. Full variable domain (rest looked up from reference TRBV28 and TRBJ2-7): DVKVTQSSRYLVKRTGEKVFLECVQDMDHENMFWYRQDPGLGLRLIYFSYDVKMKEKGDIPEGYSVSREKKERFSLILESASTNQTSMYLCASSLSSYEQYFGPGTRLTVT.